What follows describes a single TCR beta chain. Its antigen is unknown. Before the COVID-19 pandemic, during about 2011-2019, CD4+ T cells were taken from unexposed donors. The cells were cultured for about ten days before CD4+ T cells were isolated. As cell numbers allowed, unexposed-donor CD4+ T cells faced SARS-CoV-2 S/N and four cold-coronavirus spikes. The sample is drawn from a study of CD4 T cells in relation to SARS-CoV-2 and coronaviruses. Study background: TCR beta CDR3s were sequenced after approximately ten-day antigen culture of PBMCs. No peptide or an HIV-1 Nef peptide pool served as negative control. Overall study results and limits: Crossreactive clones expanded significantly less to SARS-CoV-2 than monoreactive clones.

The repertoire was sequenced with immunoSEQ multiplex PCR; TCRdb's copy has only in-frame clones and lacks some. The repertoire consists of 9,000 to 15,000 clones, with 70% to 80% occurring once and the leading ten covering around 13%. The CDR3 is 14 amino acids. Trimming shortened V by 9 bases and J by 6 bases, and 17 bases separated the two germline ends. Germline V gene data show CDR1 as ENHRY and CDR2 as SYGVKD. Sequenced input: CD4+ T cells from PBMCs, cultured in vitro. The receptor was derived from a human donor in good health. V gene TRBV10-3 combines with J gene TRBJ1-4, with D possibly matching TRBD1 (6 bases). CDR3 in DNA: TGTGCCATGAGGTCGGGGGCGCAGGATGAAAAACTGTTTTTT. Its translation is CAMRSGAQDEKLFF.